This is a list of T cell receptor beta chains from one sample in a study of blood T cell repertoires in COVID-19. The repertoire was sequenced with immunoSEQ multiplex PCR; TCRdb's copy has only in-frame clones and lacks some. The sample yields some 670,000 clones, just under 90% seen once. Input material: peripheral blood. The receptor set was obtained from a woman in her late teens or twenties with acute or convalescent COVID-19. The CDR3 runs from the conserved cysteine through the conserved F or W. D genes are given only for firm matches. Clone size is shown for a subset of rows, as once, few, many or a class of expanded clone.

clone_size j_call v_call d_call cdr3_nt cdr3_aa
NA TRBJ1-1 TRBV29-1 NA TGCAGCGTTGAGGGACACTTAAACACTGAAGCTTTCTTT CSVEGHLNTEAFF
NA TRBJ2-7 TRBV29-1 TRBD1 TGCAGCGTTGAGGCCCAACAGGGGGACTCCTACGAGCAGTACTTC CSVEAQQGDSYEQYF
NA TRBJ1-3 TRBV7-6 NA TGTGCCAGCAGCTTAGCGGGCGCAGGGGTAGGAAACACCATATATTTT CASSLAGAGVGNTIYF
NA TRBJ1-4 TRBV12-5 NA TGTGCTAGTGGTTTGGTCCGCCTTCCAGGGGTTACTAATGAAAAACTGTTTTTT CASGLVRLPGVTNEKLFF
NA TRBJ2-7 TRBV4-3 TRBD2 TGCGCCAGCAGCCAAGAAGCTAGCGGGGGACTCTACGAGCAGTACTTC CASSQEASGGLYEQYF
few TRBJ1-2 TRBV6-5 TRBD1 TGTGCCAGCAACCCGGGAAGGGGGCCCTATGGCTACACCTTC CASNPGRGPYGYTF
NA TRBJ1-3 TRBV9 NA TGTGCCAGCAGCACCCGGGACATTACGAACACCATATATTTT CASSTRDITNTIYF
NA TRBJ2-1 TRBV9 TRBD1 TGTGCCAGCATGAAACAGGGGGCAAGCGATGAGCAGTTCTTC CASMKQGASDEQFF
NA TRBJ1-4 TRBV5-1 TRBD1 TGCGCCAGCAAGGAGGGCAGGGGGAAAACTAATGAAAAACTGTTTTTT CASKEGRGKTNEKLFF
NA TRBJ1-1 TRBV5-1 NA TGCGCCAGCAGCTTGGACGACTGGAGGGACACTGAAGCTTTCTTT CASSLDDWRDTEAFF
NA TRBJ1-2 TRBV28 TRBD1 TGTGCCAGCAGAGCCGGGACAGGACCCTTTAAAAACTATGGCTACACCTTC CASRAGTGPFKNYGYTF
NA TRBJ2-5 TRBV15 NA TGTGCCACCAGCAGAGATCTGGCCCCAGAGACCCAGTACTTC CATSRDLAPETQYF
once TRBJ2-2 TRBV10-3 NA TGTGCCATCAGTGTTGGGGGCCTGAACACCGGGGAGCTGTTTTTT CAISVGGLNTGELFF
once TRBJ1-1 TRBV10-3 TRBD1 TGTGCCATCAGGGGAACAGGGGCCGAAGCTTTCTTT CAIRGTGAEAFF
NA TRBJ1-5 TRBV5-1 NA TGCGCCAGCAGCTCAGGGGCCCTAGGCCAGCCCCAGCATTTT CASSSGALGQPQHF
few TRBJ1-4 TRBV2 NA TGTGCCAGCAGGTCGGGGGCTAATGAAAAACTGTTTTTT CASRSGANEKLFF
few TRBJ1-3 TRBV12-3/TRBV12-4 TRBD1 TGTGCCAGCCGGACAGGATTTGGAAACACCATATATTTT CASRTGFGNTIYF